This T cell receptor (beta chain) was retrieved from a study of brain metastases from non-small cell lung cancer. Overall study findings and caveats: In 55% to 70% of brain metastases, T-cell clones were expanded compared with matched primary tumors. Brain metastases had lower T-cell infiltration than primary tumors. TCR repertoires overlapped largely between brain metastases and matched primaries.

The assay was immunoSEQ multiplex PCR, and TCRdb's table has in-frame clones only and misses some. The repertoire holds about 4,500 clones, with 85% to 90% as singletons. Concerning this clone itself: Its antigen is not identified.

This receptor was identified in a donor at least 40 years old with non-small cell lung cancer. Sequenced input: primary lung tumor tissue.

The CDR3 is CASSYTGSNEKLFF. CDR3 in DNA: TGTGCCAGCAGTTACACAGGGTCTAATGAAAAACTGTTTTTT. The chain uses TRBV6-5 and TRBJ1-4; D may be TRBD1 (6 bases). This CDR3 comprises 14 residues. V dropped 2 bases and J dropped 3 bases, with 7 bases sitting between them. Germline assignment: CDR1 MNHEY and CDR2 SVGAGI.